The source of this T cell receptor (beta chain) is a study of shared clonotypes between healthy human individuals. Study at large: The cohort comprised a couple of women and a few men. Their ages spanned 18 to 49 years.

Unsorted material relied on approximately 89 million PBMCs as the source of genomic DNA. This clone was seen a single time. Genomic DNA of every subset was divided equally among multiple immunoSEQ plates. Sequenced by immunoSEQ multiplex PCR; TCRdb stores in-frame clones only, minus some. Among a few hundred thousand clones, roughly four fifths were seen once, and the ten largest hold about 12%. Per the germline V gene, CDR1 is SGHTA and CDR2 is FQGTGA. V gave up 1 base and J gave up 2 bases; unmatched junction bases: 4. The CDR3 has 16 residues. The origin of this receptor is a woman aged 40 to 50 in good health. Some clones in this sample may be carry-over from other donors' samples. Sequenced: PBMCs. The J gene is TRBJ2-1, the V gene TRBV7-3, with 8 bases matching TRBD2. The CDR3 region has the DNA TGTGCCAGCAGCTTAAGTGGCGGGAGGACCTACAATGAGCAGTTCTTC. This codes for CASSLSGGRTYNEQFF.